A single sample gave rise to the 12 T cell receptor beta chains below, sequenced in a study of vaccination and CD4 T cells after COVID-19. No antigen has been identified for these receptors. Sample treatment: approximately 9-day PBMC culture with coronavirus spike peptide pools or control peptides (ViraFEST assay). With the Oncomine TCR Beta short-read assay, DNA from cultured CD4+ T cells was sequenced. One entry per CDR3 protein, called by TCRdb with MiXCR from the PCR reads. The sample yields several thousand distinct CDR3 sequences, about 60% seen once. The sample consisted of CD4+ T cells from blood, cultured in vitro. The receptors were gathered from a human donor who had recovered from COVID-19.

This clonotype has a handful of counts. The chain uses TRBV20-1 and TRBJ1-5, with TRBD1 matching over 8 bases. The V segment lost 3 bases and the J segment 1 base; nucleotides outside the gene matches: 5. The germline V gene has CDR1 DFQATT and CDR2 SNEGSKA (reference sequence). The length of the CDR3 is 15 residues. CDR3 sequence (DNA): TGCAGTGCTAGGGACAGGGCGGTCAGCAATCAGCCCCAGCATTTT. Protein: CSARDRAVSNQPQHF.

The V and J genes are TRBV20-1 and TRBJ2-2, with D maybe TRBD1 (6 bases). V lost 0 bases to trimming and J lost 6 bases, with 14 bases between them. CDR1 and CDR2 from the germline V gene are DFQATT and SNEGSKA (reference sequence). CDR3 length: 15 amino acids. CDR3 sequence (DNA): TGCAGTGCTAGAGAGGGCAGGGGTGTGGCCGGGGAGCTGTTTTTT. It yields the protein CSAREGRGVAGELFF.

The gene calls are TRBV20-1 and TRBJ1-1; D call uncertain. The V end lost 3 bases, the J end lost 5 bases, and 19 bases lay between the germline ends. The length of the CDR3 is 15 residues. Germline-derived CDR1 and CDR2 are DFQATT and SNEGSKA (reference sequence). The CDR3 sequence: CSASLVTVVGTEAFF. The CDR3, as DNA: TGCAGTGCTAGTTTGGTAACGGTTGTAGGGACTGAAGCTTTCTTT.

J is TRBJ1-1 and V is TRBV6-2 or TRBV6-3, with D tentatively TRBD1 (5 bases). The CDR3 contains 15 residues. Trimming pared 5 bases from V and 1 base from J, leaving 14 bases between. Germline-derived CDR1 and CDR2 are MNHEY and SVGEGT. CDR3 DNA: TGTGCCAGCAGTGAGCTGGCAGGGAAGAACACTGAAGCTTTCTTT. This encodes CASSELAGKNTEAFF.

This chain uses TRBV28 with TRBJ2-2; TRBD1 matches 9 bases. Germline V gives CDR1 MDHEN, CDR2 SYDVKM. J lost 5 bases, V lost 8 bases, and 6 bases had no gene match. There are 14 residues in the CDR3. The CDR3 region has the DNA TGTGCCAGCGGACAGGGGATTTTAACCGGGGAGCTGTTTTTT. Protein: CASGQGILTGELFF.

V is TRBV20-1 and J is TRBJ2-3; D uncertain. This CDR3 region has 12 residues. CDR1 is DFQATT and CDR2 is SNEGSKA in the germline V gene (reference sequence). The DNA for the CDR3 is TGCAATAGTGGCCTCCGCGCAGATACGCAGTATTTT. Translation gives CNSGLRADTQYF.

This chain joins TRBV27 and TRBJ1-6, with 7 bases that match TRBD1. After removal of 1 base from V and 9 bases from J, the junction contained 18 bases not matched to a gene. Looked up from germline, CDR1 is MNHEY and CDR2 is SMNVEV (reference sequence). The CDR3 consists of 19 residues. CDR3 DNA sequence: TGTGCCAGCAGTTTATACTTTGATTTGAGGGGGCAAGGAAGTTCACCCCTCCACTTT. Protein: CASSLYFDLRGQGSSPLHF.

The rearrangement uses TRBV11-2 and TRBJ1-2, with no clear D. V lost 1 base to trimming and J lost 5 bases, with 11 bases between them. This CDR3 comprises 14 residues. From germline, CDR1 is SGHAT and CDR2 FQNNGV. CDR3 in amino acids: CASSLGRQMYGYTF. Written as DNA, the CDR3 is TGTGCCAGCAGCTTAGGCAGACAAATGTATGGCTACACCTTC. Full variable domain (outside the CDR3, taken from reference TRBV11-2 and TRBJ1-2): EAGVAQSPRYKIIEKRQSVAFWCNPISGHATLYWYQQILGQGPKLLIQFQNNGVVDDSQLPKDRFSAERLKGVDSTLKIQPAKLEDSAVYLCASSLGRQMYGYTFGSGTRLTVV.

This chain uses TRBV19 with TRBJ1-1; D is ambiguous. Germline lookup yields CDR1 LNHDA and CDR2 SQIVND (reference sequence). The CDR3 is made up of 13 amino acids. Trimming removed 6 bases at V and 4 bases at J, with 12 bases between. CDR3 coding DNA: TGTGCCAGTAGATGGATGGAAGGCACTGAAGCTTTCTTT. This translates into CASRWMEGTEAFF.

This clonotype was seen only a few times. The rearrangement links TRBV7-6 to TRBJ1-2; TRBD1 matches 7 bases. V lost 1 base and J lost 2; bases outside the gene matches: 4. Per germline, CDR1 SGHVS and CDR2 FNYEAQ. CDR3 length: 15 amino acids. Here the CDR3 DNA reads TGTGCCAGCAGCTTAGGGGAACAGGGGAACTATGGCTACACCTTC. Translated, it gives CASSLGEQGNYGYTF. Filled out from reference TRBV7-6 and TRBJ1-2, the complete variable domain reads GAGVSQSPRYKVTKRGQDVALRCDPISGHVSLYWYRQALGQGPEFLTYFNYEAQQDKSGLPNDRFSAERPEGSISTLTIQRTEQRDSAMYRCASSLGEQGNYGYTFGSGTRLTVV.

V gene TRBV6-5 combines with J gene TRBJ2-4; the D is unclear. Trimming took 6 bases from V and 1 from J, leaving 13 bases between them. The CDR3 spans 15 residues. Germline values: CDR1 MNHEY, CDR2 SVGAGI. Written as DNA, the CDR3 is TGTGCCAGCAGCTACACGACCGGGGCCAAAAACATTCAGTACTTC. Protein product: CASSYTTGAKNIQYF.

The chain couples TRBV6-1 to TRBJ2-5; possibly TRBD1 or TRBD2 for D (5 bases each). Trimming cost V 7 bases and J 5 bases, with 20 bases left between them. CDR1 is MNHNS and CDR2 is SASEGT in the germline V gene. The CDR3 consists of 15 residues. The CDR3 DNA sequence: TGTGCCAGCACCACCGGATACGGGGCTGCGGAGACCCAGTACTTC. Its protein product is CASTTGYGAAETQYF.